What follows is one TCR beta chain and its context. The target antigen is unknown. The V end lost 7 bases, the J end lost 5 bases, and 14 bases lay between the germline ends. From germline, CDR1 is MNHNS and CDR2 SASEGT. The CDR3 is 13 residues long. The sample originates from a study of response to subunit inactivated influenza vaccine. TCRdb processed the RT-PCR reads anew with MiXCR; each CDR3 protein has one entry. Of roughly 500,000 distinct CDR3 sequences in the sample, roughly 27% are singletons; the top ten hold less than 2.5%. Study-level points and caveats: Seasonal influenza vaccination, on each occasion, was suggested by the authors to recruit few new T cells.

Sequencing was performed on CD4+ T cells sorted from PBMCs, taken 5 days after vaccination. The origin of this receptor is a man between 50 and 59 years old who received an inactivated influenza vaccine. This chain connects TRBV6-1 to TRBJ2-5, with a possible D match to TRBD1 (5 bases). The DNA of the CDR3 is TGTGCCAGCACCAACCCCAGGGTGGAGACCCAGTACTTC. The encoded protein is CASTNPRVETQYF.